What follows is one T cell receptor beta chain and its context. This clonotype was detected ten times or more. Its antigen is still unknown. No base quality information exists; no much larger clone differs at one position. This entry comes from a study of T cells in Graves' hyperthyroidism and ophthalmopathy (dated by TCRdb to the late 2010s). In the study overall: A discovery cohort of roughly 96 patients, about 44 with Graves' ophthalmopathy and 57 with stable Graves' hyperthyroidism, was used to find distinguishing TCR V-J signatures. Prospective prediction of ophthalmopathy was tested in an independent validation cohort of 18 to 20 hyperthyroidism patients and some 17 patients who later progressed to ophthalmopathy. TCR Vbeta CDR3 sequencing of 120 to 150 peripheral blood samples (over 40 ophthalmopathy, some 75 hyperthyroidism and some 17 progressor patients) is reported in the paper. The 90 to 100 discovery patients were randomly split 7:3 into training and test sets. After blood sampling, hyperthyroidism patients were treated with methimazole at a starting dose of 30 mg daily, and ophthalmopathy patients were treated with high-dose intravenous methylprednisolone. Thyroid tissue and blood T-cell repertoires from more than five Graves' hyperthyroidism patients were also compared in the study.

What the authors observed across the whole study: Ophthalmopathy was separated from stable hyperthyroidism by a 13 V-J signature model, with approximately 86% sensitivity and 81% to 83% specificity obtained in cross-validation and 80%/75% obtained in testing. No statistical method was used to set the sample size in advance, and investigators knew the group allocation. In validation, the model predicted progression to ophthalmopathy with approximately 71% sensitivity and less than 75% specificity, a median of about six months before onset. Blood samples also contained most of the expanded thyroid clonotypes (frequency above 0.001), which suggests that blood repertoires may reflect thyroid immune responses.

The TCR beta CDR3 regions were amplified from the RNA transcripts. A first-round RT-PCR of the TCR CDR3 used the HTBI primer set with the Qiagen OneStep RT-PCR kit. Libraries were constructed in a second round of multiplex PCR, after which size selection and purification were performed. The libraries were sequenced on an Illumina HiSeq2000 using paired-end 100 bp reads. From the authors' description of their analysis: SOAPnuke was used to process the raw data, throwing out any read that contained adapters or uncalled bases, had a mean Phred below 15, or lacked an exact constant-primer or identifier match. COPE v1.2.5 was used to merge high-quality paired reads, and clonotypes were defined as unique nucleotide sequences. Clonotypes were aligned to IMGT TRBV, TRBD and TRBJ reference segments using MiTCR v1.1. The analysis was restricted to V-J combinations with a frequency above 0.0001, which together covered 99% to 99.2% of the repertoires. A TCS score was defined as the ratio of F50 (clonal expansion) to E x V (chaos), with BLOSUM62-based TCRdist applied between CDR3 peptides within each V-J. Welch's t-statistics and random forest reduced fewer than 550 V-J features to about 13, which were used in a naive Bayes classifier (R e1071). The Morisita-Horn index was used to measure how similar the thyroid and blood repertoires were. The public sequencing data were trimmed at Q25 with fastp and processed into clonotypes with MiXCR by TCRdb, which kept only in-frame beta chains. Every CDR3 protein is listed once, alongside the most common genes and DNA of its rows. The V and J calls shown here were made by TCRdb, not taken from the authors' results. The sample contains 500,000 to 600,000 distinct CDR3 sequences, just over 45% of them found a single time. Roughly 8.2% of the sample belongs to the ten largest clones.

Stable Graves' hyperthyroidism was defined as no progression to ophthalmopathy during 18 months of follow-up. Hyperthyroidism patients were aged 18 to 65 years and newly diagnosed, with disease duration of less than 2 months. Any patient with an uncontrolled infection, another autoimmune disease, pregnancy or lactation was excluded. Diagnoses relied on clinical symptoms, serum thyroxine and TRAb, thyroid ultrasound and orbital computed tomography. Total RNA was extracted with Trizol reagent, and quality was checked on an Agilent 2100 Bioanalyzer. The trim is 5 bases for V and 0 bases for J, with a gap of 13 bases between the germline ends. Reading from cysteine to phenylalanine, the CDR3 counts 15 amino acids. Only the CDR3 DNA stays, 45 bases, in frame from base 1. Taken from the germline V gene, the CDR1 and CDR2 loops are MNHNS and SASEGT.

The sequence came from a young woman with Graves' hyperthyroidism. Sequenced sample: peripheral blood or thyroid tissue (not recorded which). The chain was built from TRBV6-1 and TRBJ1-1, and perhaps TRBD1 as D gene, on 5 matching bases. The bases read TGTGCCAGCAGTCAAGAACAGGAACTGAACACTGAAGCTTTCTTT. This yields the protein CASSQEQELNTEAFF.